The 25 T cell receptor beta chains reported below all come from one sample, sequenced in a study of blood T cell repertoires in COVID-19. Here immunoSEQ multiplex PCR was the method, and the copy in TCRdb shows in-frame clones only, minus some. Here the sample spans tens of thousands of clones, about nine tenths being singletons. The sequencing sample was made of peripheral blood. The receptor source for this set is a woman aged 55-69 years with active COVID-19.

The gene calls are TRBV5-8 and TRBJ2-3, with 8 positions matching TRBD1. Looked up from germline, CDR1 is SGHTS and CDR2 is YDEGEE. There are 16 residues in the CDR3. The trim removed 0 bases at V and 2 bases at J, leaving 5 bases unmatched. For the CDR3, the DNA is TGTGCCAGCAGCTTGGGGGCAGGGGGCTTCACAGATACGCAGTATTTT. Encoded protein: CASSLGAGGFTDTQYF.

This chain joins TRBV5-8 and TRBJ1-5, with 12 bases that match TRBD1. This CDR3 has 15 residues. Losses at the gene ends were 0 bases for V and 5 bases for J; bases not matched to a gene: 0. Germline CDR1 reads SGHTS; CDR2 reads YDEGEE. CDR3 sequence: CASSLGDRGHQPQHF. The DNA for the CDR3 is TGTGCCAGCAGCTTGGGGGACAGGGGGCATCAGCCCCAGCATTTT.

This clone has only one observation. The genes are TRBV7-2 and TRBJ2-3; weak D call: TRBD2 (6 bases). This CDR3 is 14 amino acids long. V shed 5 bases and J shed 3 bases, with 12 bases lying between them. In germline, CDR1 is SGHTA, CDR2 FQGNSA. DNA for the CDR3: TGTGCCAGCAGCGGGGAGGTAGGAACAGATACGCAGTATTTT. This translates into CASSGEVGTDTQYF.

The chain employs TRBV6-1 and TRBJ1-2, with 7 bases that match TRBD1. The CDR3 consists of 17 residues. Looked up from germline, CDR1 is MNHNS and CDR2 is SASEGT. Trimming cost V 4 bases and J 5 bases; bases outside gene matches: 16. This CDR3 is CASSAGTDSTITYGYTF. In nucleotides, the CDR3 is TGTGCCAGCAGTGCTGGGACAGACTCTACTATTACATATGGCTACACCTTC.

This clone came up once. This chain joins TRBV5-1 and TRBJ1-1, with 8 positions matching TRBD1. This CDR3 has 14 amino acids. Germline lookup yields CDR1 SGHRS and CDR2 YFSETQ. With V trimmed by 0 bases and J by 5 bases, 3 bases remained unmatched. The DNA for the CDR3 is TGCGCCAGCAGCTTGGTGGGACAGGCGACTGAAGCTTTCTTT. This sequence encodes CASSLVGQATEAFF.

The chain carries TRBV5-1 and TRBJ1-2; D not resolved. The germline V gene encodes CDR1 SGHRS and CDR2 YFSETQ. The V gene lost 0 bases and the J gene lost 4 bases, with 10 bases spanning the gap. The CDR3 extends over 14 amino acids. The CDR3 reads CASSLGFEGYGYTF. The CDR3 coding sequence is TGCGCCAGCAGCTTGGGGTTTGAGGGCTATGGCTACACCTTC. Combining the CDR3 with reference TRBV5-1 and TRBJ1-2 gives the whole variable domain KAGVTQTPRYLIKTRGQQVTLSCSPISGHRSVSWYQQTPGQGLQFLFEYFSETQRNKGNFPGRFSGRQFSNSRSEMNVSTLELGDSALYLCASSLGFEGYGYTFGSGTRLTVV.

The CDR3 reads CASSSSGGSSYNEQFF. The CDR3 coding sequence is TGTGCCAGCAGCTCGAGTGGCGGGAGCTCCTACAATGAGCAGTTCTTC. The chain recombines TRBV5-4 with TRBJ2-1; 7 positions agree with TRBD2. This CDR3 has 16 residues. Germline V lookup: CDR1 SGHNT, CDR2 YYREEE (reference sequence). The J segment lost 0 bases and the V segment lost 3 bases, leaving 6 bases of the junction unmatched.

The chain combines TRBV5-1 with TRBJ2-2, with D hard to call. The CDR3 spans 16 residues. V lost 0 bases and J 0 bases, leaving 9 bases between the germline ends. Germline CDR1 SGHRS, CDR2 YFSETQ. CDR3 in DNA: TGCGCCAGCAGCTTGGCCCAGACTTCGAACACCGGGGAGCTGTTTTTT. Translated: CASSLAQTSNTGELFF.

CDR3: CAWSAPGQGREKLFF. CDR3 DNA sequence: TGTGCCTGGAGTGCGCCGGGACAGGGACGTGAAAAACTGTTTTTT. This sequence joins TRBV30 and TRBJ1-4, with 9 bases that match TRBD1. Trimming cost V 1 base and J 7 bases; bases outside gene matches: 7. Germline CDR1 is GTSNPN and CDR2 is SVGIG (reference sequence). The CDR3 sequence is 15 residues long.

This rearrangement joins TRBV5-6 to TRBJ1-2; the D is unclear. V lost 0 bases, J lost 6 bases, and 15 bases lay in between. Germline CDR1 reads SGHDT; CDR2 reads YYEEEE. The CDR3 runs 15 residues. The CDR3 region has the DNA TGTGCCAGCAGCTTGGGCCAGCTAGGACTCAATGGCTACACCTTC. This gives the protein CASSLGQLGLNGYTF.

V and J are TRBV3-1 (or the pseudogene TRBV3-2) and TRBJ2-5; TRBD2 matches 7 bases. This CDR3 contains 14 residues. CDR1 is LGHDT, CDR2 YNNKEL, per germline (reference sequence). Germline trimming cut 1 base from V and 4 bases from J; bases unmatched to any gene: 3. CDR3 in DNA: TGTGCCAGCAGCCAAGGGGGGGGAGGAGAGACCCAGTACTTC. Protein: CASSQGGGGETQYF.

The chain joins TRBV5-6 to TRBJ2-2; 9 bases fit TRBD2. This CDR3 is built from 16 residues. V shed 0 bases, J shed 6 bases, and the junction held 6 bases outside the gene matches. Germline CDR1 and CDR2: SGHDT and YYEEEE. As DNA, the CDR3 is TGTGCCAGCAGCTTGGGTGGTCTAGCGGGGCCCGGGGAGCTGTTTTTT. Translating it yields CASSLGGLAGPGELFF.

This chain links TRBV20-1 with TRBJ2-4; perhaps TRBD1 as D (5 bases). CDR1 is DFQATT, CDR2 SNEGSKA, per germline (reference sequence). The ends were cut back, 2 bases at V and 10 bases at J, with 9 bases in the middle. The CDR3 extends over 11 amino acids. The CDR3 sequence is CSARTGRIQYF. The CDR3 coding sequence is TGCAGTGCTAGAACAGGAAGGATTCAGTACTTC.

The V and J genes are TRBV7-8 and TRBJ2-1, with D unresolved. Deletions cut 1 base from V and 10 bases from J, with 5 bases between. CDR3 length: 11 residues. Germline values: CDR1 SGHVS, CDR2 FQNEAQ. CDR3 residues: CASSLGREQFF. CDR3 DNA: TGTGCCAGCAGCTTAGGCAGGGAGCAGTTCTTC.

A few counts support this clone. The chain uses TRBV4-2 and TRBJ1-5, with no clear D. Deletions cut 4 bases from V and 0 bases from J, with 10 bases between. Germline V gene lookup returns CDR1 LGHNA and CDR2 YNFKEQ. The CDR3 is 15 residues long. DNA of the CDR3: TGTGCCAGCAGCCCCGAGCGTGGTAGCAATCAGCCCCAGCATTTT. Its translation is CASSPERGSNQPQHF.

This rearrangement joins TRBV30 to TRBJ1-1; D unclear. V lost 2 bases, J lost 1 base, and 11 bases lay in between. CDR1 is GTSNPN and CDR2 is SVGIG in the germline V gene (reference sequence). The CDR3 length is 14 residues. The CDR3 coding sequence is TGTGCCTGGAGTCAACAGAGCACGAACACTGAAGCTTTCTTT. This codes for CAWSQQSTNTEAFF.

For the CDR3, the DNA is TGTGCCAGCAGCTTACAGGGGGGTAATGAAAAACTGTTTTTT. Its translation is CASSLQGGNEKLFF. The V gene is TRBV5-5, the J gene TRBJ1-4; 8 bases fit TRBD1. V was clipped by 2 bases and J by 4 bases; unmatched bases: 1. There are 14 residues in the CDR3. Per the germline V gene, CDR1 is SGHKS and CDR2 is YYEKEE (reference sequence).

This clone was recorded a few times. The chain links TRBV11-1 to TRBJ1-2; a possible D gene is TRBD1 (6 bases). The V end lost 5 bases, the J end lost 0 bases, and 10 bases lay between the germline ends. CDR3 length equals 14 residues. Germline lookup yields CDR1 SGHAT and CDR2 FQDESV (reference sequence). The DNA of the CDR3 is TGTGCCAGCAGCACAGGGATTACTAACTATGGCTACACCTTC. Translation gives CASSTGITNYGYTF.

The chain uses TRBV7-2 and TRBJ2-7, with 8 bases matching TRBD1. The CDR3 has 15 amino acids. The J segment lost 0 bases and the V segment lost 4 bases, leaving 5 bases of the junction unmatched. Germline V gene data show CDR1 as SGHTA and CDR2 as FQGNSA. The CDR3 sequence: CASSYTQGASYEQYF. CDR3 coding DNA: TGTGCCAGCAGCTACACTCAGGGGGCCTCCTACGAGCAGTACTTC.

The rearrangement links TRBV5-1 to TRBJ1-4; D is unclear. The germline V gene encodes CDR1 SGHRS and CDR2 YFSETQ. Trimming cost V 1 base and J 6 bases, with 10 bases left between them. This CDR3 contains 14 residues. The CDR3 spells CASSLSSGYEKLFF. The CDR3 region has the DNA TGCGCCAGCAGCTTGAGCAGCGGGTATGAAAAACTGTTTTTT.

The rearrangement links TRBV12-5 to TRBJ1-6; D possibly corresponds to TRBD1 (6 bases). Deletions cut 1 base from V and 10 bases from J, with 8 bases between. This CDR3 has 13 amino acids. CDR1 is LGHNT and CDR2 is FRNRAP in the germline V gene. In nucleotides, the CDR3 is TGTGCTAGTGGTTTGGACAGGGCCTCACCCCTCCACTTT. It codes for CASGLDRASPLHF.

The V call is TRBV7-9, the J call TRBJ1-3; possible D gene TRBD1, 6 bases. The V end lost 6 bases, the J end lost 4 bases, and 13 bases lay between the germline ends. This CDR3 comprises 14 residues. Germline V gene lookup returns CDR1 SEHNR and CDR2 FQNEAQ (reference sequence). The CDR3 loop is CASSTGTPGNTIYF. DNA of the CDR3: TGTGCCAGCAGTACCGGGACACCAGGAAACACCATATATTTT.

The sample holds one count of this clone. V is TRBV18 and J is TRBJ2-3, with D unresolved. Germline V lookup: CDR1 KGHSH, CDR2 LQKENI. The CDR3 has 12 residues. The germline V and J ends were trimmed by 3 bases and 2 bases, with 3 bases remaining between them. CDR3 nucleotides: TGTGCCAGCTCACCCAACACAGATACGCAGTATTTT. Protein product: CASSPNTDTQYF.

This chain uses TRBV12-3 or TRBV12-4 with TRBJ1-4, with TRBD1 matching over 10 bases. CDR3 length equals 12 residues. Trimming at V came to 3 bases and at J to 11 bases, leaving 0 bases not matched to a gene. Here the CDR3 DNA reads TGTGCCAGCAGTTTGGGACAGGGGAAACTGTTTTTT. Its translation is CASSLGQGKLFF.

J is TRBJ1-1 and V is TRBV29-1; 7 bases match TRBD1. This CDR3 region has 12 residues. In germline, CDR1 is SQVTM, CDR2 ANQGSEA. V dropped 7 bases and J dropped 4; count of bases not matched to a gene: 6. CDR3 coding DNA: TGCAGCGGAGTCCAGGGGGGCACTGAAGCTTTCTTT. Its translation: CSGVQGGTEAFF.